The clone carrying this TCR beta chain was seen at least ten times. In assigning cohorts, the study relied on participant-reported clinical history. This entry belongs to a study of blood T cell repertoires in COVID-19. Overall study context: The United States, Italy and Spain supplied acute and convalescent COVID-19 samples. From T cells, B-cell-depleted T cells, or PBMCs came the material, which was cDNA or gDNA.

In the original processing: From reference gene primer amplification, estimates of nucleated cell counts were derived. Assay: immunoSEQ multiplex PCR; the TCRdb copy retains only in-frame clones and omits some. From that table come the V and J calls and clone size; the DNA was used to work out D and trimming. The profile covers about 220,000 clones, with about four fifths appearing a single time and 1.3% taken by the ten largest. CDR1 and CDR2 (germline): KGHSH, LQKENI. The CDR3 spans 15 residues. J gave up 5 bases and V 2 bases, and 7 bases lay outside the gene matches. This clonotype originated in a middle-aged woman with acute COVID-19. V gene TRBV18 combines with J gene TRBJ1-1; 8 bases match TRBD1. The specimen was PBMCs or T cells enriched from blood (not recorded which). In nucleotides, the CDR3 is TGTGCCAGCTCACCAGGACAGGGAGTTAGGACTGAAGCTTTCTTT. This gives the protein CASSPGQGVRTEAFF.